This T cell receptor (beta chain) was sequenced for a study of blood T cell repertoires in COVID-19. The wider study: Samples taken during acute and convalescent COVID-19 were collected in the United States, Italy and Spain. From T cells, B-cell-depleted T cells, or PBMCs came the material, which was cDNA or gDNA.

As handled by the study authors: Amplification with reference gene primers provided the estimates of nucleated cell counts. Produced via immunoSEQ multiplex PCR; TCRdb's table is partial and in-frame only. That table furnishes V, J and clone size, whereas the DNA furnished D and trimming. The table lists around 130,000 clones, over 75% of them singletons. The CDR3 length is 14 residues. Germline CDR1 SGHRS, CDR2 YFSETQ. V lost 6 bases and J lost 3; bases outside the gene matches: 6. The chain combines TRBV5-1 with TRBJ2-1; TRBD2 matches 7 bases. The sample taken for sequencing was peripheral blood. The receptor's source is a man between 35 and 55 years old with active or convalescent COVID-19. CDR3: CASKGLADYNEQFF. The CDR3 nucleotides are TGCGCCAGCAAAGGGCTAGCGGACTACAATGAGCAGTTCTTC.